This TCR beta chain appears in the sequencing data of a study of technical replicates of blood from a few donors. Germline-derived CDR1 and CDR2 are SGHAT and FQNNGV. This CDR3 is 17 amino acids long. V lost 1 base to trimming and J lost 3 bases, with 15 bases between them. TCRdb keeps only in-frame clones here, not all; method: immunoSEQ multiplex PCR. The sample contains 55,000 to 75,000 clones, just under 95% of which appear only once. The sequenced sample consisted of T cells isolated from PBMCs. This receptor was obtained from a human donor in good health. The chain employs TRBV11-2 and TRBJ1-4; D remains unclear. DNA for the CDR3: TGTGCCAGCAGCTTAGTAGGGAGGCCGGTGGCTAATGAAAAACTGTTTTTT. This codes for CASSLVGRPVANEKLFF. Looking up the rest from reference TRBV11-2 and TRBJ1-4 gives the full variable domain: EAGVAQSPRYKIIEKRQSVAFWCNPISGHATLYWYQQILGQGPKLLIQFQNNGVVDDSQLPKDRFSAERLKGVDSTLKIQPAKLEDSAVYLCASSLVGRPVANEKLFFGSGTQLSVL.